Listed here are 25 T cell receptor beta chains from one sample, sequenced in a study of CD8 T cells in Susac syndrome (dated by TCRdb to the late 2010s). Libraries were prepared through the immunoSEQ multiplex PCR assay. RNA was extracted using the RNeasy kit, and about 0.45 to 1 ug of the RNA was reverse transcribed with random hexamers. The public reads were run again by TCRdb, first through fastp at Q25 and then through MiXCR, and only productive beta chains were kept. Each CDR3 protein appears once, grouped with its most common genes and DNA. The sample table records 130,000 or so distinct CDR3 sequences; about 95% of these occur just once. Jointly, the top ten make up 0.095% to 0.14% of the sample. The sequencing sample was made of CD4+ T cells from PBMCs. The receptors shown here come from a human donor with multiple sclerosis.

The gene calls are TRBV20-1 and TRBJ1-5, with D uncertain. Germline V gives CDR1 DFQATT, CDR2 SNEGSKA (reference sequence). The CDR3 is 18 amino acids. The ends were cut back, 3 bases at V and 2 bases at J, with 23 bases in the middle. The chain's CDR3 is CSASRNSPRGARNQPQHF. The CDR3 DNA is TGCAGTGCTAGTAGGAACTCCCCGCGGGGTGCGCGCAATCAGCCCCAGCATTTT.

This rearrangement joins TRBV6-5 to TRBJ2-1; 12 bases are a match to TRBD2. This CDR3 spans 15 amino acids. CDR1 and CDR2 (germline): MNHEY, SVGAGI. The J segment lost 9 bases and the V segment lost 4 bases, leaving 7 bases of the junction unmatched. CDR3 bases: TGTGCCAGCAGTTCCCTAGCGGGAGGGAGGGGTGAGCAGTTCTTC. It codes for CASSSLAGGRGEQFF.

The rearrangement links TRBV9 to TRBJ2-5; no clear D gene. V was shortened by 2 bases and J by 2 bases, with 10 bases between the two germline ends. Germline V CDR1 and CDR2: SGDLS, YYNGEE. The CDR3 is made up of 14 amino acids. The CDR3 bases are TGTGCCAGCAGCGTGGAGTCTAGGCAAGAGACCCAGTACTTC. Its protein product is CASSVESRQETQYF.

This clonotype appeared a single time. The chain has TRBV5-1 and TRBJ1-4; D may be TRBD1 (6 bases). Germline assignment: CDR1 SGHRS and CDR2 YFSETQ. Trimming removed 9 bases at V and 8 bases at J, with 20 bases between. CDR3 length equals 14 residues. The CDR3 loop is CANHPGGAGEKLFF. CDR3 coding DNA: TGCGCCAACCACCCCGGGGGGGCGGGGGAAAAACTGTTTTTT. Full variable domain (outside the CDR3, taken from reference TRBV5-1 and TRBJ1-4): KAGVTQTPRYLIKTRGQQVTLSCSPISGHRSVSWYQQTPGQGLQFLFEYFSETQRNKGNFPGRFSGRQFSNSRSEMNVSTLELGDSALYLCANHPGGAGEKLFFGSGTQLSVL.

The genes are TRBV27 and TRBJ1-1; D is unresolved. The germline V gene has CDR1 MNHEY and CDR2 SMNVEV (reference sequence). V was trimmed by 0 bases and J by 0 bases, leaving 5 bases between them. The CDR3 spans 14 residues. DNA of the CDR3: TGTGCCAGCAGTTTATCGAGGCTGAACACTGAAGCTTTCTTT. Encoded protein: CASSLSRLNTEAFF.

The gene calls are TRBV7-2 and TRBJ2-4, with D possibly matching TRBD2 (5 bases). CDR1 is SGHTA, CDR2 FQGNSA, per germline. The CDR3 sequence is 16 residues long. Trimming left V 2 bases short and J 3 bases short, with 14 bases between. CDR3 nucleotides: TGTGCCAGCAGCTTATCGTCAACCGGGATCAAAAACATTCAGTACTTC. Residues: CASSLSSTGIKNIQYF.

This chain links TRBV25-1 with TRBJ2-2; tentatively, D is TRBD2 (6 bases). The germline V gene has CDR1 MGHDK and CDR2 SYGVNS. V lost 1 base, J lost 1 base, and 16 bases lay in between. This CDR3 comprises 18 residues. CDR3 DNA: TGTGCCAGCAGTGAATTAACACACGGGACTCAGAACACCGGGGAGCTGTTTTTT. This gives the protein CASSELTHGTQNTGELFF.

In the case of this clonotype: One junction end does not reproduce the germline sequence, and a read error may be involved. The rearrangement joins TRBV6-6 to TRBJ1-3; D is unclear. The CDR3 loop spans 15 amino acids. Germline V gene data show CDR1 as MNHNY and CDR2 as SVGAGI (reference sequence). In DNA, the CDR3 is TGTGCCAGCAGTTCTGACGGGGTCTCTGGAAGCACCATATATTTT. This sequence encodes CASSSDGVSGSTIYF.

This rearrangement joins TRBV3-1 to TRBJ1-6; D remains unclear. Trimming stripped 1 base from V and 7 bases from J, with 5 bases between. This CDR3 region has 13 residues. Germline values: CDR1 LGHDT, CDR2 YNNKEL (reference sequence). CDR3 nucleotides: TGTGCCAGCAGCCAAGGGGGAAATTCACCCCTCCACTTT. It specifies CASSQGGNSPLHF.

The V gene is TRBV20-1, the J gene TRBJ2-7; TRBD2 matches 8 bases. In germline, CDR1 is DFQATT, CDR2 SNEGSKA (reference sequence). The CDR3 runs 11 residues. Trimming cost V 5 bases and J 9 bases; bases outside gene matches: 6. CDR3 in DNA: TGCAGTGCTGGGAGCGGGAGTAGGCAGTACTTC. This sequence encodes CSAGSGSRQYF.

The chain uses TRBV30 and TRBJ1-2, with D possibly being TRBD1 (5 bases). This CDR3 has 13 amino acids. Germline CDR1 is GTSNPN and CDR2 is SVGIG (reference sequence). V gave up 1 base and J gave up 2 bases, with 8 bases separating them. The CDR3 protein is CAWSGGSNYGYTF. The CDR3 DNA is TGTGCCTGGAGTGGGGGGTCCAACTATGGCTACACCTTC.

The chain links TRBV2 to TRBJ1-3; a possible D gene is TRBD1 (6 bases). The CDR3 covers 18 residues. V was clipped by 6 bases and J by 0 bases, with 21 bases between them. The germline gives CDR1 SNHLY, CDR2 FYNNEI. The chain's CDR3 is CASRIQGLRAVSGNTIYF. The CDR3 coding sequence is TGTGCCAGCAGAATACAGGGACTGCGAGCAGTCTCTGGAAACACCATATATTTT.

The CDR3 nucleotides read TGCGCCAGCAGCCAAGCCCCGACAGGGTTTGACTCTGGGGCCAACGTCCTGACTTTC. Amino acids: CASSQAPTGFDSGANVLTF. The chain links TRBV4-3 to TRBJ2-6, with 7 bases aligning to TRBD1. The CDR3 totals 19 residues. V trimming: 1 base; J trimming: 0 bases; junction bases outside the gene matches: 9. Per germline, CDR1 LGHNA and CDR2 YSLEER.

CDR3 nucleotides: TGTGCCAGCAGTGAATCGGGAACTAGTAGGGATGAGCAGTTCTTC. Its translation is CASSESGTSRDEQFF. J is TRBJ2-1 and V is TRBV25-1; a weak D match, TRBD2 (5 bases). Trimming removed 1 base at V and 8 bases at J, with 15 bases between. Germline V gives CDR1 MGHDK, CDR2 SYGVNS. The CDR3 covers 15 residues.

J is TRBJ1-3 and V is TRBV5-6, with unresolved D. This CDR3 comprises 14 residues. CDR1 and CDR2 from the germline V gene are SGHDT and YYEEEE. Trimming removed 3 bases from V and 10 bases from J, with 17 bases in between. The DNA of the CDR3 is TGTGCCAGCAGCTCCCGCCCGGACGCTTCAACCATATATTTT. Its translation is CASSSRPDASTIYF. The entire variable domain, with the rest obtained from reference TRBV5-6 and TRBJ1-3, is as follows: DAGVTQSPTHLIKTRGQQVTLRCSPKSGHDTVSWYQQALGQGPQFIFQYYEEEERQRGNFPDRFSGHQFPNYSSELNVNALLLGDSALYLCASSSRPDASTIYFGEGSWLTVV.

This clonotype came up once. The V call is TRBV24-1, the J call TRBJ2-5; D gene unclear. Trimming pared 3 bases from V and 1 base from J, leaving 8 bases between. CDR3 length equals 14 residues. CDR1 and CDR2 from the germline V gene are KGHDR and SFDVKD. CDR3 residues: CATSDTGFQETQYF. CDR3 in DNA: TGTGCCACCAGTGATACGGGCTTCCAAGAGACCCAGTACTTC.

The chain uses TRBV6-5 and TRBJ2-7, with D tentatively TRBD1 (5 bases). The V end lost 6 bases, the J end lost 6 bases, and 18 bases lay between the germline ends. Germline V gene lookup returns CDR1 MNHEY and CDR2 SVGAGI. The CDR3 length is 14 residues. The CDR3 DNA is TGTGCCAGCAGACCCCGGGCGGTGGGGCTCGAGCAGTACTTC. Translated, it gives CASRPRAVGLEQYF.

This chain joins TRBV3-1 and TRBJ1-4; tentative D call: TRBD1 (5 bases). CDR3 length: 16 residues. The germline V gene has CDR1 LGHDT and CDR2 YNNKEL (reference sequence). Trimming cost V 1 base and J 12 bases, with 21 bases left between them. CDR3 residues: CASSQVRPGQGKELFF. Written as DNA, the CDR3 is TGTGCCAGCAGCCAAGTAAGACCGGGTCAGGGAAAGGAACTGTTTTTT.

This rearrangement joins TRBV24-1 to TRBJ1-2; no firm D call. Germline loops: CDR1 KGHDR, CDR2 SFDVKD. The CDR3 consists of 14 residues. V was cut by 3 bases and J by 8 bases, with 15 bases left in between. The CDR3 loop reads CATSDGQPGEGYTF. In DNA form, the CDR3 reads TGTGCCACCAGTGATGGGCAGCCTGGGGAGGGCTACACCTTC.

This rearrangement joins TRBV18 to TRBJ1-2; D is unclear. The CDR3 is made up of 15 amino acids. CDR1 and CDR2 (germline): KGHSH, LQKENI. Trimming removed 6 bases from V and 0 bases from J, with 14 bases in between. CDR3 amino acids: CASSPTQESNYGYTF. The CDR3 DNA reads as TGTGCCAGCTCCCCAACTCAGGAGTCTAACTATGGCTACACCTTC.

The V call is TRBV18, the J call TRBJ1-5, with 9 bases that match TRBD1. CDR3 length equals 14 residues. V shed 4 bases and J 2 bases; nucleotides not matched to a gene: 0. Germline CDR1 reads KGHSH; CDR2 reads LQKENI. The CDR3 reads CASSRTGGNQPQHF. As DNA, the CDR3 is TGTGCCAGCTCACGGACAGGGGGCAATCAGCCCCAGCATTTT.

The rearrangement links TRBV12-3 or TRBV12-4 to TRBJ2-2, with 9 nucleotides matching TRBD1. The CDR3 has 15 residues. V lost 2 bases to trimming and J lost 3 bases; unmatched junction nucleotides: 1. The CDR3 nucleotides read TGTGCCAGCAGTTTAAGGACAGGGGACACCGGGGAGCTGTTTTTT. Translation gives CASSLRTGDTGELFF.

The chain links TRBV6-5 to TRBJ2-7; D ambiguous. The germline CDR1 and CDR2 sequences are MNHEY and SVGAGI. The V and J ends lost 4 bases and 2 bases respectively, with 15 bases between them. The CDR3 contains 15 residues. Written as DNA, the CDR3 is TGTGCCAGCAGTTCACAAGCCCGAACCCCCTACGAGCAGTACTTC. As protein: CASSSQARTPYEQYF.

This chain connects TRBV29-1 to TRBJ2-1; 7 bases match TRBD2. Germline CDR1 SQVTM, CDR2 ANQGSEA. V shed 4 bases and J 5 bases; nucleotides not matched to a gene: 5. The length of the CDR3 is 13 residues. The CDR3 reads CSVGAGPHNEQFF. As DNA, the CDR3 is TGCAGCGTTGGAGCGGGGCCTCACAATGAGCAGTTCTTC.

The chain recombines TRBV6-2 or TRBV6-3 with TRBJ2-7, with TRBD2 matching 7 bases. The CDR3 has 17 residues. Germline values: CDR1 MNHEY, CDR2 SVGEGT. J was trimmed by 1 base and V by 8 bases; bases with no gene match: 17. In DNA, the CDR3 is TGTGCCAGCTACCACCCTTCGGGGAGGGAGGATTCCTACGAGCAGTACTTC. Residues: CASYHPSGREDSYEQYF.